This T cell receptor (beta chain) was obtained from a study of blood T cell repertoires in COVID-19. Profiled with immunoSEQ multiplex PCR; TCRdb holds only in-frame clones, not every one. Here the sample spans roughly 250,000 clones, approximately 90% being singletons. This study enrolled people aged roughly 18 to 89 from under 25 US geographic areas. Which cohort a participant joined came from the clinical history participants gave. Between the trimmed V and J ends, which lost 0 bases and 2 bases, there was a span of 10 bases. This CDR3 comprises 16 residues. Germline CDR1 is LGHNA and CDR2 is YNFKEQ.

The chain carries TRBV4-2 and TRBJ2-2, with D unresolved. This receptor was taken from a woman aged 18 to 35 who had recovered from COVID-19. The sample comprised PBMCs or T cells enriched from blood (not recorded which). CDR3 residues: CASSQDHGRNTGELFF. Here the CDR3 DNA reads TGTGCCAGCAGCCAAGATCATGGCCGCAACACCGGGGAGCTGTTTTTT.